The source of this T cell receptor beta chain is a study of shared clonotypes between healthy human individuals. Each of the donors was a healthy adult who was HIV-negative and had not had a recent acute infection or vaccination. Germline V gene sequence: CDR1 SGHDT, CDR2 YYEEEE. The CDR3 runs 15 residues. Trimming took 4 bases from V and 3 from J; bases not matched to a gene: 7. Measured with immunoSEQ multiplex PCR; TCRdb has only the in-frame clones, and not every one. This sample has under 2.5 million clones, with roughly 92% found just once. The clonotype was recovered from a man aged 18 to 30 in good health. Some clones in this sample may be carry-over from other donors' samples. The chain couples TRBV5-6 to TRBJ1-3, with TRBD1 matching 7 bases. The specimen sequenced was naive CD4+ T cells from PBMCs. Noted subset: CD45RA+ positively selected. For the CDR3, the DNA is TGTGCCAGCAGCCCGTATGACAGGGATGGAAACACCATATATTTT. It codes for CASSPYDRDGNTIYF.